This TCR beta chain was captured in a study of blood T cell repertoires in COVID-19. In the study overall: The United States, Italy and Spain provided the acute and convalescent COVID-19 samples.

Per the study methods: Estimation of nucleated cell counts relied on the amplification of reference gene primers. Only in-frame clones appear in the TCRdb table, and some are missing; sequencing was by immunoSEQ multiplex PCR. The DNA was the basis for D and trimming; V, J and clone size are from that table. The sample includes some 380,000 clones, roughly 86% of them seen just once. Individuals drawn from under 30 US areas were about 18 to 100 years old. The study assigned cohorts using participant-reported clinical history. Specimen: PBMCs or T cells enriched from blood (not recorded which). The TCR comes from a man between 25 and 39 years old who had recovered from COVID-19.

CDR3 protein: CATSEGAEYNEQFF. CDR3 coding DNA: TGTGCCACCAGTGAGGGGGCAGAGTACAATGAGCAGTTCTTC. The chain recombines TRBV24-1 with TRBJ2-1; tentative D call: TRBD1 (6 bases). The CDR3 totals 14 residues. Germline CDR1 is KGHDR and CDR2 is SFDVKD. V dropped 4 bases and J dropped 4 bases, with 10 bases sitting between them.